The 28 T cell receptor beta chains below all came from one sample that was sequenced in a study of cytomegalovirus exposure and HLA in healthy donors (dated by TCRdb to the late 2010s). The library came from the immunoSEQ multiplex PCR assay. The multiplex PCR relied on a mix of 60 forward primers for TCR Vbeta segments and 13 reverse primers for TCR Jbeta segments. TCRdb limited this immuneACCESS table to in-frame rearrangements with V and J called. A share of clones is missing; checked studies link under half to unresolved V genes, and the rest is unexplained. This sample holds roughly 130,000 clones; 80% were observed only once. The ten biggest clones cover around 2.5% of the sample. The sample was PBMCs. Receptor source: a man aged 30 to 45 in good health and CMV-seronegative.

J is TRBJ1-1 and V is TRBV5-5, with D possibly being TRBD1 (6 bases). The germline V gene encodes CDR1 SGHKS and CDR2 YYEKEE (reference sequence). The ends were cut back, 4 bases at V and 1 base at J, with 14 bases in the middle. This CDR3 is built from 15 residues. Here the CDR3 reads CASSSYRVRNTEAFF. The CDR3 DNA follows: TGTGCCAGCAGCAGCTACAGGGTGAGGAACACTGAAGCTTTCTTT.

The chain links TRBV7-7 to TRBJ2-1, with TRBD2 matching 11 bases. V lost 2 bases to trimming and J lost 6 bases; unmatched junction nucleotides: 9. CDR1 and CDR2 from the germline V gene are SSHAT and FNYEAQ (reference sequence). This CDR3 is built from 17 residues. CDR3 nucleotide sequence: TGTGCCAGCAGCTTAAGTCCCACTAGCGGGAGCTCCAATGAGCAGTTCTTC. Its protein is CASSLSPTSGSSNEQFF.

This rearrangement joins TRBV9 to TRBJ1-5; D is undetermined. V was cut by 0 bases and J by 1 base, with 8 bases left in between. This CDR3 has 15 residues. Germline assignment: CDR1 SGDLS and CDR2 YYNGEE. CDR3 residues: CASSVDGGSNQPQHF. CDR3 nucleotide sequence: TGTGCCAGCAGCGTAGATGGAGGGAGCAATCAGCCCCAGCATTTT.

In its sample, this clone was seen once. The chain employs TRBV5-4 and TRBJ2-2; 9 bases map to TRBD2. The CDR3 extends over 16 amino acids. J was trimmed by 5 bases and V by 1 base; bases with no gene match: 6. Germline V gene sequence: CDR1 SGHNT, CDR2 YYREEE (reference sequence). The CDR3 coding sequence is TGTGCCAGCAGCTTGCCCGGACTAGCGAGAACCGGGGAGCTGTTTTTT. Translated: CASSLPGLARTGELFF.

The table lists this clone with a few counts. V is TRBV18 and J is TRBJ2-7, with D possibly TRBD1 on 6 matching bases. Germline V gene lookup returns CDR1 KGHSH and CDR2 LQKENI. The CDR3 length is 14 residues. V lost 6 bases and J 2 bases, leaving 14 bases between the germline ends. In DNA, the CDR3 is TGTGCCAGCTCCCGGACAGATCGGACCTACGAGCAGTACTTC. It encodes CASSRTDRTYEQYF. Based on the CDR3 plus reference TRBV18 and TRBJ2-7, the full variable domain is NAGVMQNPRHLVRRRGQEARLRCSPMKGHSHVYWYRQLPEEGLKFMVYLQKENIIDESGMPKERFSAEFPKEGPSILRIQQVVRGDSAAYFCASSRTDRTYEQYFGPGTRLTVT.

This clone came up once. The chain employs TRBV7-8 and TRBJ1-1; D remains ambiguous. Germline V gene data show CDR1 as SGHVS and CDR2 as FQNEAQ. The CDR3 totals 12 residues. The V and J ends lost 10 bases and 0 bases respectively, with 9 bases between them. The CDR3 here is CAILDMNTEAFF. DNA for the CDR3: TGTGCCATACTAGACATGAACACTGAAGCTTTCTTT. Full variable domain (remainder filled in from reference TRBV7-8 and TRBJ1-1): GAGVSQSPRYKVAKRGQDVALRCDPISGHVSLFWYQQALGQGPEFLTYFQNEAQLDKSGLPSDRFFAERPEGSVSTLKIQRTQQEDSAVYLCAILDMNTEAFFGQGTRLTVV.

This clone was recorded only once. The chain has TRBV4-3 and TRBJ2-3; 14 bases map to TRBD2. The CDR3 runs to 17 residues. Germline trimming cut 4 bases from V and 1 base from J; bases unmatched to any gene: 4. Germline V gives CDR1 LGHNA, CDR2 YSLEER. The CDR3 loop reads CASSLGLAGVGTDTQYF. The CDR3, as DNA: TGCGCCAGCAGCCTGGGACTAGCGGGAGTTGGCACAGATACGCAGTATTTT.

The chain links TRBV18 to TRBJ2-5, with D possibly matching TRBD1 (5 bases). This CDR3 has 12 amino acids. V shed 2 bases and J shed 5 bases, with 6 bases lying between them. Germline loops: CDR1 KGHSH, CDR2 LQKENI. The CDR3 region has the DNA TGTGCCAGCTCACCATCAGGGGAGACCCAGTACTTC. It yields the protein CASSPSGETQYF.

CDR3 coding DNA: TGTGCCATCAGGGCCGCTTGGACAGGGGGCTCTAACGAGCAGTACTTC. This encodes CAIRAAWTGGSNEQYF. This chain connects TRBV10-3 to TRBJ2-5, with 11 positions matching TRBD1. The J call may be mistaken, given a closer DNA end match to TRBJ2-7. CDR1 and CDR2 (germline): ENHRY, SYGVKD. The CDR3 length is 16 residues.

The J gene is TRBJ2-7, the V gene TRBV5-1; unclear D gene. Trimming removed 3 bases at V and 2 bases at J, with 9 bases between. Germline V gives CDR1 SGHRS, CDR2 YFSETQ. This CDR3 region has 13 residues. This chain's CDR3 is CASSSHSPYEQYF. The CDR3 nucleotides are TGCGCCAGCAGCTCCCACTCCCCCTACGAGCAGTACTTC.

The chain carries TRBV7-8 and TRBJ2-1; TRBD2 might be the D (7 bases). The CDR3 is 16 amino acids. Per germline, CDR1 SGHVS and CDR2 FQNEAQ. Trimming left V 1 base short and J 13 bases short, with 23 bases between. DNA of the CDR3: TGTGCCAGCAGCTTAGAGTGGGGCCAGGGAGGGGGTTTTCAGTTCTTC. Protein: CASSLEWGQGGGFQFF.

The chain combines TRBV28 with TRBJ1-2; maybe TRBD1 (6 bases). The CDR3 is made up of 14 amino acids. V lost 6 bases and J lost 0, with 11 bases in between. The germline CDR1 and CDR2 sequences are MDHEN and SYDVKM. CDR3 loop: CASSLGGTNYGYTF. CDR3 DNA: TGTGCCAGCAGCCTAGGGGGAACTAACTATGGCTACACCTTC.

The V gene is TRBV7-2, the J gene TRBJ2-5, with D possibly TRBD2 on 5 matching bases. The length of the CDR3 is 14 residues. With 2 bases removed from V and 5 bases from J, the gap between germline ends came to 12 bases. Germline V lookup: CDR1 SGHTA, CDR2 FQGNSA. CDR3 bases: TGTGCCAGCAGCTTACAGGTAGCTAGCGAGACCCAGTACTTC. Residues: CASSLQVASETQYF.

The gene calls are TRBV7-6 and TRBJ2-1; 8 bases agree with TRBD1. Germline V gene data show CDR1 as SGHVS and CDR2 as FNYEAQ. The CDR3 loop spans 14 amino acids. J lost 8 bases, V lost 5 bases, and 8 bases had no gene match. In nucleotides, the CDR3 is TGTGCCAGCAGCGACCGGGACAGGATTGATGAGCAGTTCTTC. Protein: CASSDRDRIDEQFF.

The CDR3 DNA sequence: TGTGCCAGCTCACCATCTCCCGCGGGCAATCAGCCCCAGCATTTT. This sequence encodes CASSPSPAGNQPQHF. J is TRBJ1-5 and V is TRBV18; no reliable D call. V lost 2 bases and J 2 bases, leaving 10 bases between the germline ends. Germline V gives CDR1 KGHSH, CDR2 LQKENI. The CDR3 is made up of 15 amino acids.

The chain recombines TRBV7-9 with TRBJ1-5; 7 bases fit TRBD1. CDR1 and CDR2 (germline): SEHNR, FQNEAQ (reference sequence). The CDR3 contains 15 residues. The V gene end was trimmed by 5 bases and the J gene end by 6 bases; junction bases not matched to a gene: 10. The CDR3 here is CASSNTDRFGQPQHF. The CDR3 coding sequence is TGTGCCAGCAGCAATACGGACAGGTTTGGTCAGCCCCAGCATTTT.

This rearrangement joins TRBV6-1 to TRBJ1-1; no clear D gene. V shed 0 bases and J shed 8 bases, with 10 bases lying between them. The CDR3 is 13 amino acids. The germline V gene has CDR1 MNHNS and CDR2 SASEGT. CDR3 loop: CASSEAGAGEAFF. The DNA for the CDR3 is TGTGCCAGCAGTGAAGCGGGAGCGGGGGAAGCTTTCTTT.

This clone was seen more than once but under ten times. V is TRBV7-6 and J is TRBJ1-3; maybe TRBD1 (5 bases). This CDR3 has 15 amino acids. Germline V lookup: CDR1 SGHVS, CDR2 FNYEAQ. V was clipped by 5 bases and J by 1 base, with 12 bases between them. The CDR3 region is CASSVQEGSGNTIYF. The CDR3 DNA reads TGTGCCAGCAGCGTACAGGAGGGGTCTGGAAACACCATATATTTT.

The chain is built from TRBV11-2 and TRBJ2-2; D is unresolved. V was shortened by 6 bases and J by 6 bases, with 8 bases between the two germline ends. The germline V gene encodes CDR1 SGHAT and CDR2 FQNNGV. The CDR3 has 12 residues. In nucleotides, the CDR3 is TGTGCCAGCAGTTATATTTCCGGGGAGCTGTTTTTT. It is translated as CASSYISGELFF.

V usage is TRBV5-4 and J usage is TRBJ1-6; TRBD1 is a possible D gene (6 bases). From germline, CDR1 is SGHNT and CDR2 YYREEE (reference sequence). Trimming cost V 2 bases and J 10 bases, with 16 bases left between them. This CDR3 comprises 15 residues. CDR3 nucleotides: TGTGCCAGCAGCTTAACAGGGTTTCTAGACTCACCCCTCCACTTT. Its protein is CASSLTGFLDSPLHF.

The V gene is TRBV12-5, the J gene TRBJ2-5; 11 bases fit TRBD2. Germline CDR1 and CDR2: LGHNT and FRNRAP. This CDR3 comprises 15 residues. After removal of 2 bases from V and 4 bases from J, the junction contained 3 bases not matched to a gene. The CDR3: CASGLTTSGRETQYF. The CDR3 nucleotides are TGTGCTAGTGGTTTGACTACTAGCGGGAGAGAGACCCAGTACTTC. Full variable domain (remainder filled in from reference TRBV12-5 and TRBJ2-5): DARVTQTPRHKVTEMGQEVTMRCQPILGHNTVFWYRQTMMQGLELLAYFRNRAPLDDSGMPKDRFSAEMPDATLATLKIQPSEPRDSAVYFCASGLTTSGRETQYFGPGTRLLVL.

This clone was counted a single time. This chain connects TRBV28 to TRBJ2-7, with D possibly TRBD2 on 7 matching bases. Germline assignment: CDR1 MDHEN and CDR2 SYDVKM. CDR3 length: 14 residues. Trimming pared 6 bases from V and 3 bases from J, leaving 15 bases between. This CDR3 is CASRIGGDRYEQYF. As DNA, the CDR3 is TGTGCCAGCAGAATAGGGGGGGACCGCTACGAGCAGTACTTC. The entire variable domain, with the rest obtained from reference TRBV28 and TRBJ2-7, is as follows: DVKVTQSSRYLVKRTGEKVFLECVQDMDHENMFWYRQDPGLGLRLIYFSYDVKMKEKGDIPEGYSVSREKKERFSLILESASTNQTSMYLCASRIGGDRYEQYFGPGTRLTVT.

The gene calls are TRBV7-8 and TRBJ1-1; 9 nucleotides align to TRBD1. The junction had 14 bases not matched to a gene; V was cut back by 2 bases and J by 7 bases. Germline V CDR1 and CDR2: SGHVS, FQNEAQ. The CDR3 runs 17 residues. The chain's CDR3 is CASSLSVSGTGKGEAFF. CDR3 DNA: TGTGCCAGCAGCTTATCGGTCTCCGGGACAGGGAAAGGTGAAGCTTTCTTT.

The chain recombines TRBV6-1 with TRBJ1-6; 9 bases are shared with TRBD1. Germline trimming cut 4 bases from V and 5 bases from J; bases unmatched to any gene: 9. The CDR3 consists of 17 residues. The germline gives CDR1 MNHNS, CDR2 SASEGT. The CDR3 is CASSVAGTGKDNSPLHF. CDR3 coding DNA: TGTGCCAGCAGTGTAGCTGGGACAGGGAAAGATAATTCACCCCTCCACTTT.

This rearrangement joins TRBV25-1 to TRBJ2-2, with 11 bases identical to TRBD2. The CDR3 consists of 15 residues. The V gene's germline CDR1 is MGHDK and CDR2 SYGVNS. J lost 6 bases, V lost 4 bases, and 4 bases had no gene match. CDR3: CASSALAGGAGELFF. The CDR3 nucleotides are TGTGCCAGCAGTGCTCTAGCGGGAGGCGCCGGGGAGCTGTTTTTT.

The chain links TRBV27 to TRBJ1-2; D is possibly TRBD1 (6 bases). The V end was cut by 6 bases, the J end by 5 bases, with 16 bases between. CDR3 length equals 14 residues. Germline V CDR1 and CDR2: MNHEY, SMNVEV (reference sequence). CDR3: CASSGDRKGYGYTF. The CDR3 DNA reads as TGTGCCAGCAGCGGCGACAGGAAGGGTTATGGCTACACCTTC.

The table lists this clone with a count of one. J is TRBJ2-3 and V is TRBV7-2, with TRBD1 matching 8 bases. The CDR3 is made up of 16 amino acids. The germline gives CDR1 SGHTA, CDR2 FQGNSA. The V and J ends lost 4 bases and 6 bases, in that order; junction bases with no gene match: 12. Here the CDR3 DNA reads TGTGCCAGCAGCTCGACGACAGGGGCAAGGTCCGATACGCAGTATTTT. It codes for CASSSTTGARSDTQYF. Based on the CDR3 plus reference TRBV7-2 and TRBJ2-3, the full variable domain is GAGVSQSPSNKVTEKGKDVELRCDPISGHTALYWYRQSLGQGLEFLIYFQGNSAPDKSGLPSDRFSAERTGGSVSTLTIQRTQQEDSAVYLCASSSTTGARSDTQYFGPGTRLTVL.

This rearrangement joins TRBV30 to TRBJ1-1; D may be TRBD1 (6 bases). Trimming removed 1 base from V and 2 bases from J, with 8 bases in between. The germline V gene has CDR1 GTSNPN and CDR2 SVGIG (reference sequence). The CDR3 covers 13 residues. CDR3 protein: CAWSGQANTEAFF. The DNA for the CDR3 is TGTGCCTGGAGTGGACAGGCCAACACTGAAGCTTTCTTT.